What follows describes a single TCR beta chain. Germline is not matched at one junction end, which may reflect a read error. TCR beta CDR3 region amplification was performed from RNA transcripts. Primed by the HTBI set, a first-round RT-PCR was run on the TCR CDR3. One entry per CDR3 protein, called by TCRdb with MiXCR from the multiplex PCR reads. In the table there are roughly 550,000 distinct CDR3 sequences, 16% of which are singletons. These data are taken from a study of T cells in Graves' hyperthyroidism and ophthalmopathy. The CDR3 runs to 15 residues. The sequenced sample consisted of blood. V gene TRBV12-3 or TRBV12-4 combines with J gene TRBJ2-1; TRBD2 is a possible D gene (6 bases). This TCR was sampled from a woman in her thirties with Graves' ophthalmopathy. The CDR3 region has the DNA TGTGTCAGCATCGCGGCCGGGAGTGGGTACAATGAGCAGTTCTTC. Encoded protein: CVSIAAGSGYNEQFF.